The present T cell receptor beta chain was sequenced within a study of high-grade serous ovarian cancer treatment subgroups. Profiled with immunoSEQ multiplex PCR; TCRdb holds only in-frame clones, not every one. Among roughly 8,000 clones listed, 72% were seen once. Tumor samples were obtained before definitive surgery or chemotherapy. This CDR3 is built from 16 residues. CDR1 is SGDLS, CDR2 YYNGEE, per germline. With 0 bases clipped from V and 4 bases from J, the junction kept 6 bases outside the gene matches. The V gene is TRBV9, the J gene TRBJ2-1, with 8 bases aligning to TRBD1. This TCR was sampled from a human donor with high-grade serous ovarian cancer. The specimen was tumor tissue. The CDR3 here is CASSVGTGIAYNEQFF. In DNA form, the CDR3 reads TGTGCCAGCAGCGTAGGGACAGGGATCGCGTACAATGAGCAGTTCTTC.